In this sample, the clone carrying this T cell receptor beta chain turned up a few times. From RNA transcripts, TCR beta CDR3 regions were amplified. An initial round of RT-PCR targeting the TCR CDR3 relied on the HTBI primer set. TCRdb re-derived calls from the multiplex PCR reads in MiXCR, one entry per CDR3 protein. This table has 530,000 or so distinct CDR3 sequences, 17% appearing once. The CDR3 is 16 amino acids. Trimming at V came to 3 bases and at J to 0 bases, leaving 5 bases not matched to a gene. This sample was included in a study of T cells in Graves' hyperthyroidism and ophthalmopathy. The sequencing sample was made of blood. This sequence originates from a woman younger than 35 with Graves' ophthalmopathy. The chain links TRBV12-3 or TRBV12-4 to TRBJ1-1; 9 nucleotides agree with TRBD1. The CDR3 DNA reads TGTGCCAGCAGTTTCCCGGGACAGGGAATGAACACTGAAGCTTTCTTT. The encoded protein is CASSFPGQGMNTEAFF.